This T cell receptor (beta chain) was sequenced for a study of PD-L1 blockade in urothelial cancer (dated by TCRdb to about 2017). Looking at the study overall: All patients started therapy around 2014 and received atezolizumab 1,200 mg intravenously every 3 weeks. Blood samples yielded a median of roughly 140,000 T cells and 65,000 to 95,000 unique TCRs, with median clonality 0.080. In the same patients, whole exome sequencing and RNA sequencing of pretreatment tumors were performed in addition to TCR sequencing. Around 29 patients had pretreatment blood TCR-seq, roughly 24 had at least one posttreatment blood collection, and roughly 24 had tumor TCR-seq. Blood samples were analyzed at two time points: 3 weeks after treatment start (second dose) and 6 weeks after treatment start. About 90% of the roughly 29 patients were identified as males with urothelial cancer of bladder origin, and a prior smoking history was reported by 18 of 29 patients. The study was an exploratory multi-omic analysis of somatic, immune and clinical correlates of response to PD-L1 blockade with atezolizumab in urothelial cancer. TCR sequencing covered pretreatment tumor samples and matched, serially collected peripheral blood taken before and after atezolizumab treatment. Durable clinical benefit was achieved by nine patients and was not achieved by 20 patients. Patients had an ECOG performance status of 0 or 1 and had received between 0 and 3 prior chemotherapy regimens. Durable clinical benefit meant progression-free survival longer than 6 months, and TCR features were also tested against progression-free and overall survival. The paper as a whole reports these results and caveats: Patients with durable benefit showed greater expansion of tumor-associated TCR clones in peripheral blood 3 weeks after starting treatment (n = 22, p = 0.022). Improved progression-free and overall survival was associated with having pretreatment peripheral blood TCR clonality below the median. Because of the small sample size (n of about 30) and the many exploratory analyses performed, the results are intended to be regarded as hypothesis-generating.

Synthetic TCR analog templates were spiked into each PCR to estimate absolute template abundance from read counts. TCRbeta CDR3 regions were amplified from genomic DNA with bias-controlled V and J gene primers using the immunoSEQ assay. Sequencing of rearranged TCRbeta segments was performed at approximately 20X coverage. The authors' pipeline ran thus. Clustering was used to correct sequencing errors, and CDR3s were annotated against IMGT to assign V, D and J genes. Only productive TCRbeta rearrangements were used in downstream analyses, excluding out-of-frame or stop-codon sequences. To compute clonality, Shannon entropy was normalized by the log of the number of unique productive sequences and then subtracted from one. Fisher's exact test with Benjamini-Hochberg correction, at a threshold of adjusted p below 0.01, was used to find clones that differed between time points or between blood and tumor. TCRdb provides this immuneACCESS table in a form limited to in-frame rearrangements. Some clones are lacking; in checked studies, under half of them reflect an unresolved V gene, and why the rest are absent is not known. V and J calls and clone size are given by that table; D and trimming were obtained from the DNA. Recorded for this sample are 50,000 or so clones; approximately 86% of them occurred a single time. The top ten hold around 9.3% of the sample.

Its CDR3 holds 15 amino acids, cysteine through phenylalanine. The read is trimmed to its CDR3 DNA, 45 bases read in frame from base 1. Based on the germline V gene, the CDR1 and CDR2 sequences are MNHEY and SVGAGI. Relative to germline, V is 4 bases shorter and J is 3 bases shorter, with 13 bases between their ends. This clone was seen more than once but under ten times. This clone's antigen is unknown. No base quality values were provided; no much bigger clone lies one nucleotide off. Per the publication, the time point label means: peripheral blood 6 weeks after treatment start. The cohort comprised 25 to 35 patients with locally advanced or metastatic urothelial carcinoma treated at Memorial Sloan Kettering on a trial protocol. Peripheral blood mononuclear cells were collected pretreatment and during treatment, with between 1 and 8 total time points obtained per patient. The Qiagen DNeasy Blood extraction kit was used to purify genomic DNA from total PBMCs and tumor samples. PBMCs were collected pretreatment and during treatment and were isolated and stored as previously described.

The chain uses TRBV6-5 and TRBJ1-3, with the D gene too uncertain to name. Sequenced here: PBMCs, sampled around atezolizumab (anti-PD-L1) treatment. This receptor was obtained from a man in his sixties with urothelial cancer. CDR3 region: CASSSHSRLGNTIYF. At the DNA level, the sequence is TGTGCCAGCAGTTCTCATTCGCGGCTTGGAAACACCATATATTTT.